The entry that follows covers one TCR beta chain sequence. These data originate in a study of CD8+ T cells in alopecia areata. On the study more broadly: Twice a day, 5 to 10 mg of oral tofacitinib was administered to treated patients. Tofacitinib administration persisted for 6 to 18 months, succeeded by 6 months off drug.

Reverse transcribed after extraction, RNA yielded cDNA as the sequencing template. The assay was immunoSEQ multiplex PCR, and TCRdb's table has in-frame clones only and misses some. The sample records some 150,000 clones, around 83% being singletons. This CDR3 has 15 amino acids. The V gene lost 6 bases and the J gene lost 3 bases, with 15 bases spanning the gap. CDR1 and CDR2 (germline): MNHNY, SVGAGI (reference sequence). Treatment of the sample: oral pan-JAK inhibitor, 5-10 mg twice daily. The chain couples TRBV6-6 to TRBJ2-1; tentatively, D is TRBD1 (5 bases). The receptor comes from a human donor with alopecia areata. The specimen comprised CD8+ T cells sorted from blood, sampled at week 4, from a patient treated with tofacitinib. The CDR3: CASSEIDRGYNEQFF. The CDR3 DNA is TGTGCCAGCAGCGAGATAGACAGAGGCTACAATGAGCAGTTCTTC.